A selection of T cell receptor beta chains follows, all from one sample in a study of CD8+CD57+ T cells in acquired aplastic anemia. Using its own MiXCR run on the reads, TCRdb lists one record per CDR3 protein. The table has about 210,000 distinct CDR3 sequences, around 63% seen once. Input material: sorted CD4+, CD8+, or CD8+CD57+ T cells (not recorded which) from PBMCs. Source of these receptors: a human donor in good health. The CDR3 runs from the conserved cysteine through the conserved F or W. Each record gives: D gene, V gene, J gene, clone size, CDR3 protein, CDR3 DNA. The D gene is left open where the match is weak. The size entry is marked missing in some rows and otherwise reads once, few, many or a size class.

.	TRBV24-1	TRBJ2-1	.	CATSWSVAREQFF	TGTGCCACCAGTTGGTCGGTCGCCAGGGAGCAGTTCTTC
TRBD2	TRBV7-3	TRBJ2-1	many	CASSYSGGAYNEQFF	TGTGCCAGCAGCTATAGCGGGGGGGCATACAATGAGCAGTTCTTC
TRBD1	TRBV15	TRBJ2-5	.	CATSTLETGFETQYF	TGTGCCACCAGCACCTTAGAGACAGGGTTTGAGACCCAGTACTTC
TRBD2	TRBV5-8	TRBJ2-1	many	CASSPRGVDEQFF	TGTGCCAGCAGCCCCCGGGGGGTCGATGAGCAGTTCTTC
.	TRBV7-6	TRBJ2-3	.	CASSLAVGGSTDTQYF	TGTGCCAGCAGCTTAGCGGTGGGGGGTAGTACAGATACGCAGTATTTT
TRBD2	TRBV7-2	TRBJ2-1	many	CASSLALAGGYNEQFF	TGTGCCAGCAGCTTAGCTTTGGCGGGAGGGTACAATGAGCAGTTCTTC
.	TRBV12-3/TRBV12-4	TRBJ1-3	.	CASSPPENTIYF	TGTGCCAGCAGCCCCCCGGAGAACACCATATATTTT
TRBD2	TRBV2	TRBJ2-7	.	CASSDSGGRSYEQYF	TGTGCCAGCAGTGATAGCGGGGGGCGCTCCTACGAGCAGTACTTC
.	TRBV7-2	TRBJ2-7	.	CASSFMGGSTGQYF	TGTGCCAGCAGCTTTATGGGCGGCTCTACGGGGCAGTACTTC
TRBD1	TRBV7-2	TRBJ2-1	few	CASTPQGASEQFF	TGTGCCAGCACCCCTCAGGGGGCTTCTGAGCAGTTCTTC
.	TRBV20-1	TRBJ1-5	.	CSGTVSNQPQHF	TGCAGCGGGACCGTTAGCAATCAGCCCCAGCATTTT
TRBD1	TRBV5-6	TRBJ2-1	.	CASGRGTGGYNEQFF	TGTGCCAGCGGGCGGGGGACAGGGGGCTACAATGAGCAGTTCTTC
.	TRBV10-2	TRBJ2-5	.	CASRPGNQETQYF	TGCGCCAGCCGTCCTGGTAACCAAGAGACCCAGTACTTC
.	TRBV9	TRBJ2-2	many	CASSVVGATGELFF	TGTGCCAGCAGCGTAGTAGGGGCCACCGGGGAGCTGTTTTTT
TRBD1	TRBV7-7	TRBJ2-2	.	CASSPGQGAFGELFF	TGTGCTAGCAGCCCGGGACAGGGGGCTTTCGGGGAGCTGTTTTTT
.	TRBV5-4	TRBJ1-1	few	CASWEQVNTEAFF	TGTGCCAGCTGGGAACAGGTGAACACTGAAGCTTTCTTT
.	TRBV20-1	TRBJ2-7	.	CSAPGGVPYEQYF	TGCAGTGCCCCTGGGGGAGTGCCCTACGAGCAGTACTTC
TRBD1	TRBV25-1	TRBJ1-2	.	CASNRGGSGYTF	TGTGCCAGCAACAGGGGAGGTAGTGGCTACACCTTC
TRBD2	TRBV20-1	TRBJ2-1	.	CSARVWTSGYNEQFF	TGCAGTGCTAGAGTGTGGACTAGCGGCTACAATGAGCAGTTCTTC
.	TRBV7-6	TRBJ1-1	many	CASSLLILGNTEAFF	TGTGCCAGCAGCTTATTAATTTTAGGCAACACTGAAGCTTTCTTT
.	TRBV7-7	TRBJ2-1	.	CASSRKNTDGQFF	TGTGCTAGCAGTCGTAAAAACACGGATGGGCAGTTCTTC
TRBD1	TRBV29-1	TRBJ2-7	.	CSGWTGEDEQYF	TGCAGCGGATGGACAGGGGAGGACGAGCAGTACTTC
.	TRBV5-8	TRBJ2-5	many	CASSSDSAQGTQYF	TGTGCCAGCAGCTCAGACAGCGCACAAGGGACCCAGTACTTC
.	TRBV20-1	TRBJ2-5	.	CSAELQGGGSRLETQYF	TGCAGTGCGGAGCTTCAAGGCGGTGGGAGTCGGTTAGAGACCCAGTACTTC
TRBD2	TRBV24-1	TRBJ2-1	.	CATSVLLASGEDNEQFF	TGTGCCACCAGTGTCCTTTTGGCTAGCGGGGAGGACAATGAGCAGTTCTTC
.	TRBV20-1	TRBJ1-6	.	CSARQHPNNSPLHF	TGCAGTGCTAGACAACACCCAAATAATTCACCCCTCCACTTT
TRBD1	TRBV24-1	TRBJ1-1	.	CATRRTGDTEAFF	TGTGCCACCAGGCGAACAGGGGACACTGAAGCTTTCTTT
TRBD2	TRBV9	TRBJ2-5	.	CASSKTSGETQYF	TGCGCCAGCAGCAAGACTAGCGGAGAGACCCAGTACTTC
.	TRBV7-9	TRBJ2-3	.	CASSLIRRGHTDTQYF	TGTGCCAGCAGCTTAATACGGAGGGGGCACACAGATACGCAGTATTTT
.	TRBV7-9	TRBJ1-1	once	CASSFGRTEAFF	TGTGCCAGCAGCTTCGGGAGAACTGAAGCTTTCTTT
TRBD2	TRBV4-3	TRBJ2-1	many	CASSQGGGFNEQFF	TGCGCCAGCAGCCAAGGCGGGGGGTTCAATGAGCAGTTCTTC
.	TRBV7-3	TRBJ1-2	.	CASSPTSDYGYTF	TGTGCCAGCAGCCCCACGTCGGACTATGGCTACACCTTC
TRBD1	TRBV19	TRBJ1-5	.	CASTERTGRLQPQHF	TGTGCCAGTACCGAACGGACAGGGAGGTTACAGCCCCAGCATTTT
TRBD1	TRBV3-1	TRBJ2-7	.	CASSHGQGALEQYF	TGTGCCAGCAGCCATGGACAGGGAGCTTTGGAGCAGTACTTC
TRBD1	TRBV5-8	TRBJ2-3	many	CASSFRGQAMGPDTQYF	TGTGCCAGCAGCTTTAGAGGACAGGCCATGGGCCCAGATACGCAGTATTTT
TRBD1	TRBV15	TRBJ2-5	.	CATSRVGRGRGETQYF	TGTGCCACCAGCAGAGTTGGCAGGGGGCGAGGCGAGACCCAGTACTTC
.	TRBV7-2	TRBJ2-3	.	CASSFVSSPSTDTQYF	TGTGCCAGCAGCTTTGTTAGCAGCCCCAGCACAGATACGCAGTATTTT
.	TRBV2	TRBJ1-1	.	CASKSNGEAFF	TGTGCCAGCAAATCTAACGGGGAAGCTTTCTTT
TRBD2	TRBV15	TRBJ2-3	.	CATSTGTSGVAEQYF	TGTGCCACCAGCACCGGGACTAGCGGGGTGGCTGAGCAGTATTTT
.	TRBV7-3	TRBJ2-1	.	CASSQGWGNEQFF	TGTGCCAGCAGCCAAGGGTGGGGCAATGAGCAGTTCTTC
.	TRBV7-8	TRBJ1-2	.	CASSLALSGGYTF	TGTGCCAGCAGCTTAGCCTTATCGGGTGGCTACACCTTC
.	TRBV20-1	TRBJ2-1	.	CSEQGNEQFF	TGCAGTGAACAGGGCAATGAGCAGTTCTTC
TRBD2	TRBV7-7	TRBJ2-1	once	CASSLAAGGNNEQFF	TGTGCTAGCAGCTTGGCAGCGGGAGGGAACAATGAGCAGTTCTTC
.	TRBV24-1	TRBJ1-1	many	CATRPRSNTEAFF	TGTGCCACCAGGCCCCGTTCGAACACTGAAGCTTTCTTT
.	TRBV7-9	TRBJ2-2	few	CASSLYRALDGELFF	TGTGCCAGCAGCTTGTACCGGGCCCTGGACGGGGAGCTGTTTTTT
.	TRBV12-3/TRBV12-4	TRBJ2-3	many	CASSLAEGGTDTQYF	TGTGCCAGCAGTTTAGCTGAGGGGGGGACAGATACGCAGTATTTT
TRBD2	TRBV12-3/TRBV12-4	TRBJ2-5	.	CASTPLPTGGLYQETQYF	TGTGCCAGCACCCCTCTACCCACGGGGGGGCTGTACCAAGAGACCCAGTACTTC
TRBD2	TRBV2	TRBJ2-7	many	CASTRGRAYEQYF	TGTGCCAGCACTCGCGGGAGGGCCTACGAGCAGTACTTC
TRBD2	TRBV20-1	TRBJ2-7	.	CSAPGLADYEQYF	TGCAGTGCTCCAGGACTAGCGGACTACGAGCAGTACTTC
.	TRBV7-8	TRBJ1-1	.	CASSSQSFAGPNTEAFF	TGTGCCAGCAGCTCACAGAGCTTTGCGGGGCCGAACACTGAAGCTTTCTTT
.	TRBV20-1	TRBJ2-7	few	CSYSTLTAYEQYF	TGCAGTTACTCGACCTTGACAGCCTACGAGCAGTACTTC
.	TRBV7-9	TRBJ2-1	many	CASSPSGGETYNEQFF	TGTGCCAGCAGCCCAAGTGGGGGAGAAACATACAATGAGCAGTTCTTC
.	TRBV7-2	TRBJ2-7	few	CASSGSRYEQYF	TGTGCCAGCAGCGGAAGTAGATACGAGCAGTACTTC
.	TRBV20-1	TRBJ2-1	many	CSARILGSSTYYNEQFF	TGCAGTGCTAGGATCCTAGGATCTTCTACCTACTACAATGAGCAGTTCTTC
.	TRBV6-5	TRBJ1-5	many	CASRTGTDSNQPQHF	TGTGCCAGCAGGACCGGGACGGATAGCAATCAGCCCCAGCATTTT
TRBD1	TRBV20-1	TRBJ2-5	.	CSAREATGGGETQYF	TGCAGTGCTAGAGAGGCGACAGGGGGAGGAGAGACCCAGTACTTC
TRBD2	TRBV12-3/TRBV12-4	TRBJ2-3	.	CASTPLPTGGPYSYNEQYF	TGTGCCAGCACCCCTCTACCCACGGGGGGGCCATACTCCTACAATGAGCAGTATTTT
.	TRBV10-3	TRBJ1-1	few	CAISGRVPNTEAFF	TGTGCCATCAGTGGACGCGTACCAAACACTGAAGCTTTCTTT
TRBD1	TRBV7-9	TRBJ1-1	.	CASSPRTGEGTEAFF	TGTGCCAGCAGCCCGCGGACAGGCGAGGGCACTGAAGCTTTCTTT